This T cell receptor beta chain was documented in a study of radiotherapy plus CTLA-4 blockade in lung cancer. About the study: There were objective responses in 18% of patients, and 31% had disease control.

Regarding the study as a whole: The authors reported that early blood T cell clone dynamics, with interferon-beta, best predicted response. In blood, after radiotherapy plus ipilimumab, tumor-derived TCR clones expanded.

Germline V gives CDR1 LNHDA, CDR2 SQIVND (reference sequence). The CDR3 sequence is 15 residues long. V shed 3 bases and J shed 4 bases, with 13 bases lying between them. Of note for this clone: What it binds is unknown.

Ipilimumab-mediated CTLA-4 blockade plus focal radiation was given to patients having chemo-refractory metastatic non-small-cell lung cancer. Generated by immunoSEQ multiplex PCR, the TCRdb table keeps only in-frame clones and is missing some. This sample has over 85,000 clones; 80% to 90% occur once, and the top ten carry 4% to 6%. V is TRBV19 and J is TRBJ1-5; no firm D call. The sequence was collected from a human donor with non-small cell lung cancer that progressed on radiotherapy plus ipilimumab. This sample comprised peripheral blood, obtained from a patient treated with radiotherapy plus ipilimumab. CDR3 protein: CASSIVNQPNQPQHF. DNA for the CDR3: TGTGCCAGTAGTATCGTCAATCAACCTAATCAGCCCCAGCATTTT.